This record concerns one T cell receptor beta chain sequence. Antigen: not known. Other DNA variants within this sample encode the same CDR3. Germline loops: CDR1 MGHRA, CDR2 YSYEKL. CDR3 size: 13 residues. The ends were cut back, 1 base at V and 2 bases at J, with 6 bases in the middle. Using immunoSEQ multiplex PCR, the repertoire was profiled, and TCRdb retains in-frame clones only, with some absent. The sample contains under 300,000 clones, roughly 86% of which appear only once. The data stem from a study of cytomegalovirus exposure and HLA in healthy donors. Whole-study results and caveats: Published work reported that the classifier diagnosed cytomegalovirus status with high specificity and sensitivity. In a later analysis, first-cohort TCR clusters were found to tend to co-occur in the 95 to 150 validation repertoires.

Sequenced material: PBMCs. This chain joins TRBV4-1 and TRBJ2-7, with D unclear. The receptor was derived from a woman aged 25 to 39 in good health and CMV-seropositive. CDR3 in amino acids: CASSQGGTYEQYF. Here the CDR3 DNA reads TGCGCCAGCAGCCAAGGAGGTACCTACGAGCAGTACTTC.